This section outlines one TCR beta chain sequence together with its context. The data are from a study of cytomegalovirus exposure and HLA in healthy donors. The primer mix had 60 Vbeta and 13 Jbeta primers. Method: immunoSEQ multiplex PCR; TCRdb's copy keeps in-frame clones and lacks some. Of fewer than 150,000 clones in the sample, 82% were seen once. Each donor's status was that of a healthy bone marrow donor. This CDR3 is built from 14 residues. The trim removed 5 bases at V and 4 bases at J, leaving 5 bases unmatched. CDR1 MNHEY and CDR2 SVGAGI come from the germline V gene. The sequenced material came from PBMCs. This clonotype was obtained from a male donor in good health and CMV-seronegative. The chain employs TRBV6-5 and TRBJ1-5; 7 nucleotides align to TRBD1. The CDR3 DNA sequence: TGTGCCAGCAGTCACCGACAGGGTAATCAGCCCCAGCATTTT. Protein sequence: CASSHRQGNQPQHF.